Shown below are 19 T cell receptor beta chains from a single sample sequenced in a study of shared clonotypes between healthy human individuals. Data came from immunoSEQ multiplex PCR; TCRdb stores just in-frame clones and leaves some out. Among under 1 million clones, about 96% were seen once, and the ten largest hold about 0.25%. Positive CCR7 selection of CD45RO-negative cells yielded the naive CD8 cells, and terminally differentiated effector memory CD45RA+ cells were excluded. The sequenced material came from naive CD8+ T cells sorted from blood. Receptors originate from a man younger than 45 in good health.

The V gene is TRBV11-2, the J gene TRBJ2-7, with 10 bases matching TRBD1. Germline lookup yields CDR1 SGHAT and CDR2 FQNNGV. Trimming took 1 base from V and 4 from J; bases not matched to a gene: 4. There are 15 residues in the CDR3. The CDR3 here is CASSLGTGGWYEQYF. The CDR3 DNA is TGTGCCAGCAGCTTAGGGACAGGGGGTTGGTACGAGCAGTACTTC.

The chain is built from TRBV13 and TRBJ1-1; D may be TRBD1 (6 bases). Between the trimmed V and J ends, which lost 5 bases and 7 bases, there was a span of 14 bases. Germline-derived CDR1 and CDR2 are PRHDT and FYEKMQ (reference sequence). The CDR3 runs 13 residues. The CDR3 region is CASSTSDSFEAFF. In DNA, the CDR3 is TGTGCCAGCAGCACCTCGGACAGCTTTGAAGCTTTCTTT.

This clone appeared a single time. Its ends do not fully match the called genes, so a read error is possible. The CDR3 sequence is CASSLPLPSGNTIYF. CDR3 sequence (DNA): TGTGCCAGCAGCTTACCCCTACCCTCTGGAAACACTATATATTTT. The rearrangement uses TRBV7-9 and TRBJ1-3, with D uncertain. Per germline, CDR1 SEHNR and CDR2 FQNEAQ (reference sequence). CDR3 length: 15 residues.

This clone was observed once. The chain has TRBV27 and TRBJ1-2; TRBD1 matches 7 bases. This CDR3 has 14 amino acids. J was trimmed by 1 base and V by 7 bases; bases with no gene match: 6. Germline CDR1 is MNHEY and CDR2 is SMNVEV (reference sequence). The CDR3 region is CASTPAGGNYGYTF. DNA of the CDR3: TGTGCCAGCACCCCCGCAGGGGGTAACTATGGCTACACCTTC.

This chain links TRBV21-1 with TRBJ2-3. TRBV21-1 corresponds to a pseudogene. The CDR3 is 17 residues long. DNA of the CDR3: TGTGCCAGCAGCAGTTTTCGTCTCTCCATTGGCACAGATACGCAGTATTTT. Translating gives CASSSFRLSIGTDTQYF.

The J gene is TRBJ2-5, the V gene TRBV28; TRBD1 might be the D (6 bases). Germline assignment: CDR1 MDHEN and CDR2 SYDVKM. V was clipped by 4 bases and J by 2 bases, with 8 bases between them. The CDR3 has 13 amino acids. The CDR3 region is CASSWTVQETQYF. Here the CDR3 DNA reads TGTGCCAGCAGTTGGACAGTTCAAGAGACCCAGTACTTC. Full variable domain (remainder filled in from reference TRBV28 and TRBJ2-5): DVKVTQSSRYLVKRTGEKVFLECVQDMDHENMFWYRQDPGLGLRLIYFSYDVKMKEKGDIPEGYSVSREKKERFSLILESASTNQTSMYLCASSWTVQETQYFGPGTRLLVL.

This chain's CDR3 is CASSLPPIERGLPYEQYF. The CDR3 bases are TGTGCCAGCAGCTTACCCCCCATAGAGCGAGGTTTGCCATACGAGCAGTACTTC. The J gene is TRBJ2-7, the V gene TRBV7-9; D is unclear. CDR3 size: 18 residues. Trimming stripped 2 bases from V and 4 bases from J, with 24 bases between. CDR1 is SEHNR, CDR2 FQNEAQ, per germline (reference sequence).

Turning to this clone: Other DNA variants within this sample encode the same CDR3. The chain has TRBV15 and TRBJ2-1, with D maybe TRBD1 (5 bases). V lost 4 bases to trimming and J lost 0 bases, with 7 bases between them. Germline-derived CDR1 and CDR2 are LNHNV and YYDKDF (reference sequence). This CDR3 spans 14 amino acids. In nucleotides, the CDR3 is TGTGCCACCAGCACCAGGGACTCCTACAATGAGCAGTTCTTC. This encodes CATSTRDSYNEQFF.

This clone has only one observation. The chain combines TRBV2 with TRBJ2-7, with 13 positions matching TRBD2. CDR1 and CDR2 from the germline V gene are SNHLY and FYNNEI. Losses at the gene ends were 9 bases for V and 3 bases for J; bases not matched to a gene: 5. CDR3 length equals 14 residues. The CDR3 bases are TGTGCCAGTGCCGGACTAGCGGGAGACTACGAGCAGTACTTC. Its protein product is CASAGLAGDYEQYF.

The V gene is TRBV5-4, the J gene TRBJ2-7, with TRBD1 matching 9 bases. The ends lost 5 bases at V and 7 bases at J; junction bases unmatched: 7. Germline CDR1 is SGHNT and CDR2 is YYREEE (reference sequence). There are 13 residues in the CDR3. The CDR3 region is CASSNRGLWEQYF. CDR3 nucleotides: TGTGCCAGCAGTAACAGGGGGCTCTGGGAGCAGTACTTC.

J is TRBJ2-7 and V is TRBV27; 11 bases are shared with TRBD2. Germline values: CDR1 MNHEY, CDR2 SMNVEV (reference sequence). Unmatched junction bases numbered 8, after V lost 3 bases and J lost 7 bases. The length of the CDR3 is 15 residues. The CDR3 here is CASSLGLAAIREQYF. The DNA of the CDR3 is TGTGCCAGCAGTTTGGGACTAGCGGCCATACGGGAGCAGTACTTC.

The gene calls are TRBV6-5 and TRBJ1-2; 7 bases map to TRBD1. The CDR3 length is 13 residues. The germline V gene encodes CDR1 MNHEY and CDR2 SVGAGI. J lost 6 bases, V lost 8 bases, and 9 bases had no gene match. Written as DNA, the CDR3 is TGTGCCAGCCGACGACAGGGTACAGATGGCTACACCTTC. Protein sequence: CASRRQGTDGYTF.

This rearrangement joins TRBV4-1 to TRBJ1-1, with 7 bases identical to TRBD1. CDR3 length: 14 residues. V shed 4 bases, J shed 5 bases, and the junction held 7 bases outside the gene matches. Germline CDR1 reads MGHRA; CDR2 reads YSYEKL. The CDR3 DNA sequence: TGCGCCAGCAGCCTAAGACAGGGTCATACTGAAGCTTTCTTT. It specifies CASSLRQGHTEAFF.

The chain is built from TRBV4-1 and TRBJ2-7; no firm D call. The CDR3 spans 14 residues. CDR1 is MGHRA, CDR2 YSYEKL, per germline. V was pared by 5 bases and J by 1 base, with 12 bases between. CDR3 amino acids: CASSSDPISYEQYF. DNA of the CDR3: TGCGCCAGCAGCTCAGACCCGATTTCCTACGAGCAGTACTTC.

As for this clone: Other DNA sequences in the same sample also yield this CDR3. The CDR3 loop is CASSLATGLETQYF. For the CDR3, the DNA is TGCGCCAGCAGCTTGGCCACGGGGCTGGAGACCCAGTACTTC. This rearrangement joins TRBV5-1 to TRBJ2-5; D may match TRBD1 or TRBD2 (5 bases each). The CDR3 is made up of 14 amino acids. Germline V gene lookup returns CDR1 SGHRS and CDR2 YFSETQ. V was trimmed by 0 bases and J by 5 bases, leaving 11 bases between them.

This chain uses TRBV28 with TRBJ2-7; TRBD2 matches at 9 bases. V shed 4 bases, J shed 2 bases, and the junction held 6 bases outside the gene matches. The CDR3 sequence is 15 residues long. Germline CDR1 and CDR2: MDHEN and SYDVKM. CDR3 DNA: TGTGCCAGCAGTTCACGACTAGCGGCAGCCTACGAGCAGTACTTC. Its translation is CASSSRLAAAYEQYF. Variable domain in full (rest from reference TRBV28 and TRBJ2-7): DVKVTQSSRYLVKRTGEKVFLECVQDMDHENMFWYRQDPGLGLRLIYFSYDVKMKEKGDIPEGYSVSREKKERFSLILESASTNQTSMYLCASSSRLAAAYEQYFGPGTRLTVT.

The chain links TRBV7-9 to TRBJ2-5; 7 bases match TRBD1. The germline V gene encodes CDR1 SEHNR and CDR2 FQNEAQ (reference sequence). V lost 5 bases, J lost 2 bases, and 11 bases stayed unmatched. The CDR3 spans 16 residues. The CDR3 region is CASSEEAVQGQETQYF. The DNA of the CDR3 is TGTGCCAGCAGCGAAGAAGCGGTACAGGGGCAAGAGACCCAGTACTTC.

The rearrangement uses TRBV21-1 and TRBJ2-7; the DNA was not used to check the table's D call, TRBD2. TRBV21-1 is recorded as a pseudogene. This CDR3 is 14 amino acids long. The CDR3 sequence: CASNGLALSYEQYF. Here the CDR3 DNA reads TGTGCCAGCAACGGACTAGCTCTTTCCTACGAGCAGTACTTC.

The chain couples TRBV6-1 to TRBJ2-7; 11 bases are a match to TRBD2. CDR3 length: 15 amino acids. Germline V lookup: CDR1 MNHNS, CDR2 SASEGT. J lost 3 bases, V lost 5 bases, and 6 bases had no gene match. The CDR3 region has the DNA TGTGCCAGCAGTCCACGGACTAGCGGGTACTACGAGCAGTACTTC. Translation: CASSPRTSGYYEQYF.